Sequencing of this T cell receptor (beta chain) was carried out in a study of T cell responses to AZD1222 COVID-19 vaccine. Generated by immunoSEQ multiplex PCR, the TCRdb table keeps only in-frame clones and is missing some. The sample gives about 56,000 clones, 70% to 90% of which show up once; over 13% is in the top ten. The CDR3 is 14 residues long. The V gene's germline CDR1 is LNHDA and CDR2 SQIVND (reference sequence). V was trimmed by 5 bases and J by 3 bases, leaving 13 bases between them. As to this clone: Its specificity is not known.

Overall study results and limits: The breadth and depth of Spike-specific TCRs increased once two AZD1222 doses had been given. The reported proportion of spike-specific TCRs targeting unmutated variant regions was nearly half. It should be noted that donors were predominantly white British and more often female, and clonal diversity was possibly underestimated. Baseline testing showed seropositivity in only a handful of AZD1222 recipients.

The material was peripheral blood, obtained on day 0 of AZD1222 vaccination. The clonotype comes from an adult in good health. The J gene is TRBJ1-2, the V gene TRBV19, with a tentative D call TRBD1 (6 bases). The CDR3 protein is CASSSGRGYYGYTF. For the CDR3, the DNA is TGTGCCAGTAGTTCCGGTAGGGGGTACTATGGCTACACCTTC.